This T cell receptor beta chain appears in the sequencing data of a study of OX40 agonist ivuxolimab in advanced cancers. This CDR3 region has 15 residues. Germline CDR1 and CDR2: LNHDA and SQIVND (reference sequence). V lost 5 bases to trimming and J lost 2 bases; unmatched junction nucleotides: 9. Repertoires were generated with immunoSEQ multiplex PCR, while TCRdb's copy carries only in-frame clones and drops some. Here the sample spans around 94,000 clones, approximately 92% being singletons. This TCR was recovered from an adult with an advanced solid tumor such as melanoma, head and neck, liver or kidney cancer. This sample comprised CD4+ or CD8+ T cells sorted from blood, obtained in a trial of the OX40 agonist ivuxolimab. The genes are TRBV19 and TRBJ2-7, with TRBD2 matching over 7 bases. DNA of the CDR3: TGTGCCAGTAGTCTCCGGGACTACAAAACCTACGAGCAGTACTTC. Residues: CASSLRDYKTYEQYF. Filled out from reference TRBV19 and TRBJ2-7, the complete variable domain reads DGGITQSPKYLFRKEGQNVTLSCEQNLNHDAMYWYRQDPGQGLRLIYYSQIVNDFQKGDIAEGYSVSREKKESFPLTVTSAQKNPTAFYLCASSLRDYKTYEQYFGPGTRLTVT.